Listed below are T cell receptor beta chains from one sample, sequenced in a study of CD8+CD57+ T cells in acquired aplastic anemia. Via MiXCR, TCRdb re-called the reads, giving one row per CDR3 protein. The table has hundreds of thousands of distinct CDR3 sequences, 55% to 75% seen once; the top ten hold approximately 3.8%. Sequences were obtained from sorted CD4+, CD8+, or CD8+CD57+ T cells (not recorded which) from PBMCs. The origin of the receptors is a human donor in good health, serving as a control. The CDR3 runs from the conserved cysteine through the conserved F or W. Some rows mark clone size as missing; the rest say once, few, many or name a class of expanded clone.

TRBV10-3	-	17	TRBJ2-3	CAISEPRTGAVADTQYF
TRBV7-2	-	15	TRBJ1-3	CASSAPGQGSSPLYF
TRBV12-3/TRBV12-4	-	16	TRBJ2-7	CASSSPGTRSSYEQYF
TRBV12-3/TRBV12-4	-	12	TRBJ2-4	CATSQDDNVQYF
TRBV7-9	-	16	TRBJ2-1	CATSRESEREKGEQFF
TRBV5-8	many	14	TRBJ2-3	CASSLGQGSDTQYF
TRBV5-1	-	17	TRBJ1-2	CASSYDSGTGIPYGYTF
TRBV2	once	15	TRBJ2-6	CASSLLRRGANVLTF
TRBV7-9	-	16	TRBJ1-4	CASSLLGKTTNEKLFF
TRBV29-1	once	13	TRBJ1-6	CSVAVTDNSPHYF
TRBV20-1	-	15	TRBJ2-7	CSATGQNYDPYEQYF
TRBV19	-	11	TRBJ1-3	CASSMKDTIYF
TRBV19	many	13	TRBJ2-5	CASANQGKETQYF
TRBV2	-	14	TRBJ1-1	CASRLSGGDTDAFF
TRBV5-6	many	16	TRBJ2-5	CASSLGRGGRQETQYF
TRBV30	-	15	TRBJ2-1	CAWSVPSGGAGEQFF
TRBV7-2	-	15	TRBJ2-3	CASSLVAARVHAQYF
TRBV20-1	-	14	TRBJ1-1	CSAGATVLNPEAFF
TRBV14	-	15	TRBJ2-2	CASSPWQGETGELFF
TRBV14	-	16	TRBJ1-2	CASSVVVGGPSSGYTF
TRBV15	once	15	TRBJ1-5	CATSLEAANNQPQHF
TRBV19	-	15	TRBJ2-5	CATARPGLAGETQYF
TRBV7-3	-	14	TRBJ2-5	CASSLRGQGNGELF
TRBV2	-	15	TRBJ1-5	CASSVVLTGNQPQHF
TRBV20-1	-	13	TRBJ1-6	CSARAGHTSALHF
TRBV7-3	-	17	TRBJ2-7	CASRLGSGLGRDREQYF
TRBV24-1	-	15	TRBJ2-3	CPTSDPRGTADTQYF
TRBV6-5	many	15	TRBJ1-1	CASSAPGGANTEAFF
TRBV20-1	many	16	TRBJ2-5	CSASSPIPGAEETQYF
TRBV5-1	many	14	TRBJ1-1	CASGPGQGSTEAFF
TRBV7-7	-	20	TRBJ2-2	CASTRSPQQYFGPGTGELFF
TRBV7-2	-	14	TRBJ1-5	CASSLAWGSGNTIF
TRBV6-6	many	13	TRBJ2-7	CAIWTPTSYEQYF
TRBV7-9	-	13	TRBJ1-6	CASSLEHRSPLHF
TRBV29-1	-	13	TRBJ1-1	CSFNPPGRTEAFF
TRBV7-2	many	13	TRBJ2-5	CASSLRGVGTQYF
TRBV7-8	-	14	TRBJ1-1	CASSRISNSGANVF